The source of this TCR beta chain is a study of CD8+ T cells in alopecia areata. The table lists this clone with a few counts. The antigen remains undetermined. The sorting of PBMCs gave CD4+ and CD8+ T cells. Findings and caveats of the study: In patients, TCRs were shared less clearly than in mice, and HLA may possibly be involved.

It was cDNA, reverse transcribed from extracted RNA, that served as the sequencing template. The data were produced by immunoSEQ multiplex PCR, yet TCRdb's version contains in-frame clones alone and is incomplete. Seen here are more than 150,000 clones, 59% observed once, and the top ten hold approximately 14%. The V end lost 3 bases, the J end lost 8 bases, and 8 bases lay between the germline ends. The germline V gene encodes CDR1 SEHNR and CDR2 FQNEAQ (reference sequence). CDR3 size: 12 residues. The sequence derives from a human donor with alopecia areata. The sample was CD4+ T cells sorted from blood, taken at week 0. The gene calls are TRBV7-9 and TRBJ1-3; tentatively, D is TRBD1 (5 bases). The CDR3: CASSFSGDTIYF. The CDR3, as DNA: TGTGCCAGCAGCTTCTCGGGGGACACCATATATTTT.